The 11 T cell receptor beta chains given below trace back to one sample, sequenced in a study of cytomegalovirus exposure and HLA in healthy donors. The PCR used 60 Vbeta and 13 Jbeta primers. Some clones are missing from TCRdb's copy, which holds only in-frame ones; the method was immunoSEQ multiplex PCR. The table lists about 130,000 clones. The sequenced sample was PBMCs. The receptors were sampled from a woman aged 55-70 years in good health and CMV-seronegative.

This chain uses TRBV28 with TRBJ2-2; maybe TRBD1 (6 bases). The V gene lost 2 bases and the J gene lost 5 bases, with 12 bases spanning the gap. CDR1 is MDHEN and CDR2 is SYDVKM in the germline V gene. This CDR3 contains 15 residues. CDR3: CASSLKGGWTGELFF. The CDR3 DNA reads as TGTGCCAGCAGTTTAAAAGGGGGATGGACCGGGGAGCTGTTTTTT.

The rearrangement links TRBV7-9 to TRBJ1-1; weak D call: TRBD1 (5 bases). Germline assignment: CDR1 SEHNR and CDR2 FQNEAQ (reference sequence). The V gene lost 4 bases and the J gene lost 1 base, with 13 bases spanning the gap. The CDR3 has 15 residues. The CDR3 loop reads CASSSRPGENTEAFF. The CDR3 region has the DNA TGTGCCAGCAGCTCCCGCCCGGGGGAGAACACTGAAGCTTTCTTT.

This chain uses TRBV5-1 with TRBJ2-5; D remains ambiguous. The end of the DNA is better explained by TRBJ2-7, so the J call may be wrong. Germline CDR1 and CDR2: SGHRS and YFSETQ. This CDR3 spans 9 amino acids. The chain's CDR3 is CASTYEQYF. The CDR3 region has the DNA TGCGCCAGCACTTACGAGCAGTACTTC.

The rearrangement links TRBV29-1 to TRBJ2-1, with a possible D match to TRBD2 (5 bases). The V and J ends lost 7 bases and 3 bases respectively, with 28 bases between them. The CDR3 contains 18 residues. The V gene's germline CDR1 is SQVTM and CDR2 ANQGSEA. CDR3 in DNA: TGCAGCGGAACCCTGGGGTCCGGCCCTAGCCCCGTCTACAATGAGCAGTTCTTC. This sequence encodes CSGTLGSGPSPVYNEQFF.

The V and J genes are TRBV29-1 and TRBJ2-5, with D unresolved. The J call may be mistaken, given a closer DNA end match to TRBJ2-7. This CDR3 comprises 14 residues. The germline V gene has CDR1 SQVTM and CDR2 ANQGSEA. The CDR3 protein is CSVGVVAATYEQYF. In nucleotides, the CDR3 is TGCAGCGTTGGTGTGGTGGCGGCCACCTACGAGCAGTACTTC.

This sequence joins TRBV5-8 and TRBJ2-3; TRBD1 matches 8 bases. The CDR3 is 16 amino acids. V gave up 0 bases and J gave up 2 bases; unmatched junction bases: 5. Looked up from germline, CDR1 is SGHTS and CDR2 is YDEGEE. The DNA for the CDR3 is TGTGCCAGCAGCTTGGGGGACAGGACTTACACAGATACGCAGTATTTT. Its protein is CASSLGDRTYTDTQYF.

Here the CDR3 reads CASSGGQGGYEQYF. CDR3 sequence (DNA): TGTGCCAGCAGTGGGGGACAGGGAGGCTACGAGCAGTACTTC. The chain has TRBV28 and TRBJ2-7, with 9 bases fitting TRBD1. Germline CDR1 and CDR2: MDHEN and SYDVKM. CDR3 length: 14 amino acids. V shed 5 bases, J shed 3 bases, and the junction held 5 bases outside the gene matches. Together with reference TRBV28 and TRBJ2-7, the CDR3 gives the full variable domain: DVKVTQSSRYLVKRTGEKVFLECVQDMDHENMFWYRQDPGLGLRLIYFSYDVKMKEKGDIPEGYSVSREKKERFSLILESASTNQTSMYLCASSGGQGGYEQYFGPGTRLTVT.

V is TRBV28 and J is TRBJ1-1, with TRBD1 matching 7 bases. The CDR3 contains 14 residues. CDR1 MDHEN and CDR2 SYDVKM come from the germline V gene. Trimming took 7 bases from V and 1 from J; bases not matched to a gene: 6. CDR3 bases: TGTGCCAGCAAACCCGGGACAGAGAACACTGAAGCTTTCTTT. Amino acid sequence: CASKPGTENTEAFF.

The chain has TRBV11-3 and TRBJ2-1; TRBD1 might be the D (6 bases). V dropped 2 bases and J dropped 0 bases, with 8 bases sitting between them. The V gene's germline CDR1 is SGHNT and CDR2 YENEEA. There are 15 residues in the CDR3. The DNA for the CDR3 is TGTGCCAGCAGCTTACAAGGGGGCTCCTACAATGAGCAGTTCTTC. Its translation is CASSLQGGSYNEQFF.

The rearrangement uses TRBV4-1 and TRBJ2-5, with 11 bases identical to TRBD2. The J call could be wrong; TRBJ2-7 is a better fit for the DNA end. Germline V gives CDR1 MGHRA, CDR2 YSYEKL. This CDR3 is built from 17 residues. The CDR3, as DNA: TGCGCCAGCAGCCGAAGTATGCTAGCGGGAGGTAACTACGAGCAGTACTTC. Amino acids: CASSRSMLAGGNYEQYF.

The genes are TRBV6-5 and TRBJ1-2; maybe TRBD1 (5 bases). CDR1 MNHEY and CDR2 SVGAGI come from the germline V gene. This CDR3 contains 14 residues. Trimming stripped 5 bases from V and 3 bases from J, with 13 bases between. The CDR3 region is CASSPAPGDYGYTF. In DNA form, the CDR3 reads TGTGCCAGCAGTCCGGCTCCGGGGGACTATGGCTACACCTTC.